The 30 T cell receptor beta chains below come from one sample, sequenced in a study of blood T cell repertoires in COVID-19. Clones were sequenced by immunoSEQ multiplex PCR, and TCRdb holds only the in-frame ones, with some missing. The sample carries approximately 350,000 clones, 88% recorded once. Input material: peripheral blood. The receptors come from a woman in her sixties or seventies with COVID-19, enrolled during active disease.

The V and J genes are TRBV18 and TRBJ2-3, with D possibly being TRBD2 (5 bases). The germline V gene encodes CDR1 KGHSH and CDR2 LQKENI. This CDR3 has 14 amino acids. V lost 0 bases and J 8 bases, leaving 12 bases between the germline ends. This chain's CDR3 is CASSPPGSLATQYF. CDR3 nucleotide sequence: TGTGCCAGCTCACCACCGGGGTCTCTAGCTACGCAGTATTTT.

The V gene is TRBV5-6, the J gene TRBJ1-6; 7 nucleotides line up with TRBD1. CDR3 size: 15 residues. Germline V gives CDR1 SGHDT, CDR2 YYEEEE. V lost 4 bases and J lost 7; bases outside the gene matches: 8. The CDR3 DNA is TGTGCCAGCAGCCGAAACAGGGGCAGCAATTCACCCCTCCACTTT. This encodes CASSRNRGSNSPLHF. Full variable domain (outside the CDR3, taken from reference TRBV5-6 and TRBJ1-6): DAGVTQSPTHLIKTRGQQVTLRCSPKSGHDTVSWYQQALGQGPQFIFQYYEEEERQRGNFPDRFSGHQFPNYSSELNVNALLLGDSALYLCASSRNRGSNSPLHFGNGTRLTVT.

The rearrangement uses TRBV7-2 and TRBJ2-4; 12 positions match TRBD2. Germline CDR1 and CDR2: SGHTA and FQGNSA. The CDR3 runs to 14 residues. With V trimmed by 6 bases and J by 8 bases, 5 bases remained unmatched. The CDR3 nucleotides are TGTGCCAGCAGGGAACTAGCGGGGGGTCACATTCAGTACTTC. Encoded protein: CASRELAGGHIQYF. Filled out from reference TRBV7-2 and TRBJ2-4, the complete variable domain reads GAGVSQSPSNKVTEKGKDVELRCDPISGHTALYWYRQSLGQGLEFLIYFQGNSAPDKSGLPSDRFSAERTGGSVSTLTIQRTQQEDSAVYLCASRELAGGHIQYFGAGTRLSVL.

This clone appeared a few times. The chain uses TRBV12-3 or TRBV12-4 and TRBJ1-1; 7 nucleotides line up with TRBD1. This CDR3 comprises 12 residues. J lost 4 bases, V lost 5 bases, and 1 base had no gene match. The CDR3 loop reads CASSAGGTEAFF. DNA for the CDR3: TGTGCCAGCAGTGCAGGGGGCACTGAAGCTTTCTTT.

The J gene is TRBJ2-7, the V gene TRBV7-9; 9 bases map to TRBD1. The CDR3 sequence is 15 residues long. V shed 5 bases, J shed 5 bases, and the junction held 10 bases outside the gene matches. CDR1 is SEHNR, CDR2 FQNEAQ, per germline (reference sequence). The CDR3 DNA sequence: TGTGCCAGCAGCCGATGGACAGGGGTAATCCACGAGCAGTACTTC. It yields the protein CASSRWTGVIHEQYF.

The rearrangement links TRBV5-1 to TRBJ1-2; no firm D call. The CDR3 loop spans 13 amino acids. V was cut by 5 bases and J by 4 bases, with 12 bases left in between. Germline V gene sequence: CDR1 SGHRS, CDR2 YFSETQ. CDR3 DNA sequence: TGCGCCAGCAGGGGTGACATCTCCTATGGCTACACCTTC. Amino acid sequence: CASRGDISYGYTF.

The chain uses TRBV28 and TRBJ2-7, with a possible D match to TRBD2 (5 bases). Germline V gene data show CDR1 as MDHEN and CDR2 as SYDVKM. With 0 bases removed from V and 2 bases from J, the gap between germline ends came to 8 bases. The CDR3 is 14 amino acids. CDR3 nucleotide sequence: TGTGCCAGCAGTTTATGGGACTCCACCTACGAGCAGTACTTC. Its translation: CASSLWDSTYEQYF.

The chain joins TRBV5-1 to TRBJ1-4; 8 bases agree with TRBD1. In germline, CDR1 is SGHRS, CDR2 YFSETQ. The CDR3 loop spans 14 amino acids. V trimming: 0 bases; J trimming: 5 bases; junction bases outside the gene matches: 0. The CDR3 protein is CASSLDRGNEKLFF. As DNA, the CDR3 is TGCGCCAGCAGCTTGGACAGGGGGAATGAAAAACTGTTTTTT.

The chain links TRBV6-2 or TRBV6-3 to TRBJ1-1, with a tentative D call TRBD1 (5 bases). In germline, CDR1 is MNHEY, CDR2 SVGEGT. The CDR3 runs to 15 residues. V was pared by 4 bases and J by 1 base, with 13 bases between. CDR3 region: CASSLEGPRNTEAFF. The CDR3 coding sequence is TGTGCCAGCAGTTTGGAGGGACCCAGGAACACTGAAGCTTTCTTT.

The V call is TRBV7-9, the J call TRBJ1-6, with 7 bases lining up with TRBD1. Germline CDR1 is SEHNR and CDR2 is FQNEAQ (reference sequence). The CDR3 contains 12 residues. After removal of 3 bases from V and 16 bases from J, the junction contained 6 bases not matched to a gene. The CDR3, as DNA: TGTGCCAGCAGCTTTGACAGGGCTGAACTCCACTTT. It codes for CASSFDRAELHF.

Written as DNA, the CDR3 is TGTGCCAGCAGTACAGGGGATAGTCAGCCCCAGCATTTT. It translates to CASSTGDSQPQHF. This rearrangement joins TRBV6-6 to TRBJ1-5; TRBD1 matches at 7 bases. Per the germline V gene, CDR1 is MNHNY and CDR2 is SVGAGI (reference sequence). The CDR3 is made up of 13 amino acids. The V segment lost 5 bases and the J segment 6 bases; nucleotides outside the gene matches: 4.

This chain joins TRBV4-1 and TRBJ2-1; D perhaps matches TRBD2 (5 bases). V dropped 0 bases and J dropped 1 base, with 10 bases sitting between them. The germline V gene has CDR1 MGHRA and CDR2 YSYEKL. The CDR3 loop spans 16 amino acids. The DNA for the CDR3 is TGCGCCAGCAGCCAAGAAACGGGCGGGTCCTACAATGAGCAGTTCTTC. This encodes CASSQETGGSYNEQFF.

This clone was observed a single time. The chain combines TRBV28 with TRBJ1-6; D unresolved. Looked up from germline, CDR1 is MDHEN and CDR2 is SYDVKM. The CDR3 has 13 amino acids. V was shortened by 10 bases and J by 4 bases, with 11 bases between the two germline ends. CDR3 loop: CAMGAGYNSPLHF. CDR3 nucleotide sequence: TGTGCCATGGGAGCGGGTTATAATTCACCCCTCCACTTT.

The chain carries TRBV7-2 and TRBJ1-1; 8 positions agree with TRBD1. This CDR3 is 14 amino acids long. Losses at the gene ends were 3 bases for V and 5 bases for J; bases not matched to a gene: 5. Germline V CDR1 and CDR2: SGHTA, FQGNSA. The CDR3 coding sequence is TGTGCCAGCAGCTTCGTTACAGGGGGGACTGAAGCTTTCTTT. Translated: CASSFVTGGTEAFF.

The rearrangement links TRBV9 to TRBJ1-2; D might be TRBD1 (5 bases). V lost 0 bases, J lost 3 bases, and 12 bases lay in between. The CDR3 runs 15 residues. Germline CDR1 reads SGDLS; CDR2 reads YYNGEE. The CDR3 sequence: CASSVVGQGDYGYTF. CDR3 coding DNA: TGTGCCAGCAGCGTAGTAGGTCAGGGTGACTATGGCTACACCTTC.

This clone showed up just once. The chain recombines TRBV7-3 with TRBJ2-3; tentative D call: TRBD2 (5 bases). The germline gives CDR1 SGHTA, CDR2 FQGTGA. The V end was cut by 0 bases, the J end by 1 base, with 5 bases between. The CDR3 runs to 14 residues. CDR3 sequence reads: CASSLTSGTDTQYF. The CDR3 nucleotides are TGTGCCAGCAGCTTAACTAGCGGCACAGATACGCAGTATTTT.

This clone was counted a few times. The chain uses TRBV27 and TRBJ1-2; 7 bases match TRBD1. Losses at the gene ends were 6 bases for V and 1 base for J; bases not matched to a gene: 8. Germline lookup yields CDR1 MNHEY and CDR2 SMNVEV (reference sequence). The CDR3 consists of 15 residues. The chain's CDR3 is CASSYTGVVNYGYTF. CDR3 in DNA: TGTGCCAGCAGCTACACAGGGGTGGTTAACTATGGCTACACCTTC.

The chain links TRBV12-5 to TRBJ2-7; maybe TRBD2 (6 bases). Between the trimmed V and J ends, which lost 7 bases and 5 bases, there was a span of 18 bases. The CDR3 extends over 14 amino acids. The germline V gene encodes CDR1 LGHNT and CDR2 FRNRAP. CDR3 loop: CASDGTGVSDEQYF. DNA for the CDR3: TGTGCTAGTGATGGGACGGGGGTTTCCGACGAGCAGTACTTC.

The V call is TRBV5-1, the J call TRBJ1-2; weak D call: TRBD1 (5 bases). This CDR3 is 14 amino acids long. The germline CDR1 and CDR2 sequences are SGHRS and YFSETQ. Trimming pared 3 bases from V and 4 bases from J, leaving 13 bases between. CDR3 loop: CASSSIDSGYGYTF. For the CDR3, the DNA is TGCGCCAGCAGCTCCATAGACAGTGGCTATGGCTACACCTTC.

This chain connects TRBV27 to TRBJ2-7; TRBD2 agrees at 10 bases. V shed 6 bases and J 0 bases; nucleotides not matched to a gene: 20. This CDR3 is built from 20 residues. CDR1 and CDR2 (germline): MNHEY, SMNVEV (reference sequence). Here the CDR3 DNA reads TGTGCCAGCAGGCGAGACCGACCCAAAGAGCGGGGGGGATACTCCTACGAGCAGTACTTC. This codes for CASRRDRPKERGGYSYEQYF.

This clone was seen only a few times. The chain combines TRBV2 with TRBJ1-5; D may be TRBD1 (5 bases). CDR3 length equals 14 residues. The ends were cut back, 6 bases at V and 11 bases at J, with 20 bases in the middle. Germline CDR1 SNHLY, CDR2 FYNNEI. The CDR3 reads CASSATGDRSAQHF. As DNA, the CDR3 is TGTGCCAGCAGCGCTACAGGAGACAGATCGGCCCAGCATTTT. The entire variable domain, with the rest obtained from reference TRBV2 and TRBJ1-5, is as follows: EPEVTQTPSHQVTQMGQEVILRCVPISNHLYFYWYRQILGQKVEFLVSFYNNEISEKSEIFDDQFSVERPDGSNFTLKIRSTKLEDSAMYFCASSATGDRSAQHFGDGTRLSIL.

The V and J genes are TRBV28 and TRBJ2-4; 14 bases agree with TRBD2. CDR3 length: 16 residues. Unmatched junction bases numbered 7, after V lost 3 bases and J lost 9 bases. The germline V gene has CDR1 MDHEN and CDR2 SYDVKM. CDR3 loop: CASSLTSGGARSIQYF. CDR3 DNA sequence: TGTGCCAGCAGTTTGACTAGCGGGGGGGCTCGTAGCATTCAGTACTTC. The whole variable domain, remainder taken from reference TRBV28 and TRBJ2-4, is DVKVTQSSRYLVKRTGEKVFLECVQDMDHENMFWYRQDPGLGLRLIYFSYDVKMKEKGDIPEGYSVSREKKERFSLILESASTNQTSMYLCASSLTSGGARSIQYFGAGTRLSVL.

The rearrangement joins TRBV28 to TRBJ1-5; no clear D. V gave up 6 bases and J gave up 3 bases, with 6 bases separating them. Germline V lookup: CDR1 MDHEN, CDR2 SYDVKM. CDR3 length: 12 amino acids. The CDR3 nucleotides are TGTGCCAGCAGCTCGGTCAATCAGCCCCAGCATTTT. This codes for CASSSVNQPQHF.

The V and J genes are TRBV5-1 and TRBJ1-1; 9 bases line up with TRBD1. From germline, CDR1 is SGHRS and CDR2 YFSETQ. V shed 4 bases and J 0 bases; nucleotides not matched to a gene: 4. This CDR3 spans 15 amino acids. The CDR3 DNA reads as TGCGCCAGCAGCGCTTGGGACAGGGTGAACACTGAAGCTTTCTTT. It is translated as CASSAWDRVNTEAFF.

This sequence joins TRBV5-8 and TRBJ2-3; D is uncertain. The CDR3 totals 12 residues. V was pared by 7 bases and J by 5 bases, with 11 bases between. Germline V lookup: CDR1 SGHTS, CDR2 YDEGEE. In DNA form, the CDR3 reads TGTGCCAGCTCTGTCGTCGTAGATACGCAGTATTTT. This codes for CASSVVVDTQYF.

V usage is TRBV7-9 and J usage is TRBJ1-1; D remains unclear. V was shortened by 5 bases and J by 5 bases, with 18 bases between the two germline ends. The germline gives CDR1 SEHNR, CDR2 FQNEAQ (reference sequence). The CDR3 totals 15 residues. The CDR3 sequence is CASSPRVGMGTEAFF. The CDR3 DNA reads TGTGCCAGCAGCCCGAGGGTGGGAATGGGGACTGAAGCTTTCTTT.

This chain links TRBV12-3 or TRBV12-4 with TRBJ1-5, with 7 bases aligning to TRBD1. The CDR3 spans 13 residues. V lost 4 bases to trimming and J lost 12 bases; unmatched junction nucleotides: 9. CDR3 sequence (DNA): TGTGCCAGCAGTTCGCGACAGGGAGAGCTCCAGCATTTT. This sequence encodes CASSSRQGELQHF.

V usage is TRBV5-1 and J usage is TRBJ2-2; 7 nucleotides line up with TRBD1. V lost 4 bases and J lost 1; bases outside the gene matches: 4. CDR1 SGHRS and CDR2 YFSETQ come from the germline V gene. The CDR3 contains 15 residues. The CDR3 region is CASSPGQVNTGELFF. In DNA, the CDR3 is TGCGCCAGCAGCCCCGGACAGGTGAACACCGGGGAGCTGTTTTTT. Filled out from reference TRBV5-1 and TRBJ2-2, the complete variable domain reads KAGVTQTPRYLIKTRGQQVTLSCSPISGHRSVSWYQQTPGQGLQFLFEYFSETQRNKGNFPGRFSGRQFSNSRSEMNVSTLELGDSALYLCASSPGQVNTGELFFGEGSRLTVL.

The V and J genes are TRBV11-2 and TRBJ1-1; TRBD1 agrees at 11 bases. Germline V CDR1 and CDR2: SGHAT, FQNNGV. The CDR3 totals 13 residues. The trim removed 3 bases at V and 8 bases at J, leaving 2 bases unmatched. This CDR3 is CASSLDRGREAFF. The CDR3 DNA reads TGTGCCAGCAGCTTGGACAGGGGGCGAGAAGCTTTCTTT.

The gene calls are TRBV15 and TRBJ1-5, with 8 bases that match TRBD1. The CDR3 covers 13 residues. With 3 bases clipped from V and 7 bases from J, the junction kept 2 bases outside the gene matches. Germline V gives CDR1 LNHNV, CDR2 YYDKDF (reference sequence). The CDR3 loop is CATSRDRVQPQHF. In nucleotides, the CDR3 is TGTGCCACCAGCAGGGACAGGGTCCAGCCCCAGCATTTT.